This T cell receptor beta chain was documented in a study of PD-1 blockade in mismatch repair-deficient tumors listed by TCRdb under 2017. Regarding the study in general: Between late 2013 and late 2016, the trial enrolled approximately 91 consecutive patients with more than nine types of mismatch repair-deficient cancer, all of whom had received prior treatment and were progressing. Tumor-associated T cell clones in the peripheral blood of patients responding to PD-1 blockade were tracked using deep sequencing of TCR CDR3 regions. Overall study results and their limits: After pembrolizumab, tumor-resident clones, which were often undetectable in blood before treatment, expanded rapidly and then contracted, generally ahead of radiologic responses.

Library generation was performed with the immunoSEQ multiplex PCR assay. The source is immuneACCESS, and TCRdb retained only in-frame sequences with V and J called. Part of the clones is not carried over; for the studies checked, unresolved V genes explain less than half of this, and the remainder is unexplained. The table for this sample lists approximately 40,000 clones; 70% to 80% of them were counted only once. The ten largest clonotypes hold approximately 22% of the sample. A word on this clone: Its antigen specificity is not known. No clone much larger than this one lies a single base away; base qualities are absent.

The CDR3 contains 15 residues, cysteine and phenylalanine counted. The sequence is cut down to CDR3 DNA, 45 bases in frame from base 1. For CDR1 and CDR2, the germline V gene lists SGHRS and YFSETQ. Trimming takes 0 bases off V and 9 bases off J; junction bases not matched to a gene: 6. Mismatch repair deficiency in every enrolled patient was established by polymerase chain reaction or immunohistochemistry. TCR sequencing was carried out for a few patients who responded to pembrolizumab therapy. Pembrolizumab PD-1 blockade was prospectively tested in advanced mismatch repair-deficient cancers, regardless of tissue of origin, in the phase II trial. Peripheral blood T cell samples were serially collected before and at multiple times after PD-1 blockade was started. The timing of each blood sample was reported as weeks after the first dose of pembrolizumab.

The clonotype originates from an adult with mismatch repair-deficient cancer. Source: peripheral blood, taken 4 weeks after starting pembrolizumab. This sequence uses TRBV5-1 and TRBJ2-1; 10 central bases correspond to TRBD2. CDR3 region: CASSLGLAGTVEQFF. The DNA reads TGCGCCAGCAGCTTGGGACTAGCGGGTACGGTTGAGCAGTTCTTC.